The next 13 T cell receptor beta chains were all read from a single sample in a study of CD8 T cells in ankylosing spondylitis. Study results and caveats: What appeared characteristic of ankylosing spondylitis blood was a TCR beta motif of under 10 highly homologous variants.

TCRdb ran MiXCR on the 5' RACE reads and lists one entry per CDR3 protein. Among around 770,000 distinct CDR3 sequences listed, around 20% were seen once. No antigen is known for these receptors. Source material: blood, either unsorted or a sorted T cell fraction (not recorded which). The receptors here all came from a male donor with ankylosing spondylitis.

The gene calls are TRBV14 and TRBJ2-3; no clear D gene. Germline CDR1 SGHDN, CDR2 FVKESK. The length of the CDR3 is 13 residues. Trimming left V 5 bases short and J 4 bases short, with 10 bases between. The CDR3 spells CASSFGWSDTQYF. DNA of the CDR3: TGTGCCAGCAGCTTTGGGTGGTCAGATACGCAGTATTTT. Looking up the rest from reference TRBV14 and TRBJ2-3 gives the full variable domain: EAGVTQFPSHSVIEKGQTVTLRCDPISGHDNLYWYRRVMGKEIKFLLHFVKESKQDESGMPNNRFLAERTGGTYSTLKVQPAELEDSGVYFCASSFGWSDTQYFGPGTRLTVL.

The genes are TRBV4-2 and TRBJ2-1; 10 bases match TRBD2. V was pared by 5 bases and J by 5 bases, with 3 bases of the junction left unmatched. The CDR3 sequence is 14 residues long. Germline values: CDR1 LGHNA, CDR2 YNFKEQ. The CDR3 spells CASSYSGGDNEQFF. The DNA of the CDR3 is TGTGCCAGCAGCTACAGCGGGGGGGACAATGAGCAGTTCTTC.

The chain has TRBV12-3 or TRBV12-4 and TRBJ2-1; unclear D gene. The CDR3 is 18 residues long. The V gene lost 1 base and the J gene lost 0 bases, with 16 bases spanning the gap. This CDR3 is CASSLGGMSGPSYNEQFF. CDR3 coding DNA: TGTGCCAGCAGTTTAGGCGGTATGTCGGGTCCCTCCTACAATGAGCAGTTCTTC.

V is TRBV6-1 and J is TRBJ2-7; 8 bases agree with TRBD1. CDR1 is MNHNS, CDR2 SASEGT, per germline. With 4 bases clipped from V and 0 bases from J, the junction kept 11 bases outside the gene matches. The CDR3 is made up of 17 amino acids. DNA of the CDR3: TGTGCCAGCAGTGCTGGGGGGACAGGACGGGACTCCTACGAGCAGTACTTC. Translating gives CASSAGGTGRDSYEQYF.

This clonotype was counted only a few times. The chain has TRBV2 and TRBJ2-7; unclear D gene. Germline assignment: CDR1 SNHLY and CDR2 FYNNEI. The V and J ends lost 0 bases and 2 bases respectively, with 2 bases between them. This CDR3 region has 12 residues. The CDR3 nucleotides are TGTGCCAGCAGTGAAGCCCCCTACGAGCAGTACTTC. Translation gives CASSEAPYEQYF.

The chain uses TRBV29-1 and TRBJ2-2; unclear D gene. CDR3 length: 14 amino acids. Germline V gene sequence: CDR1 SQVTM, CDR2 ANQGSEA. V gave up 4 bases and J gave up 1 base, with 10 bases separating them. The CDR3, as DNA: TGCAGCGTTGTAGGTCTTCAGAACACCGGGGAGCTGTTTTTT. Its protein product is CSVVGLQNTGELFF.

This chain joins TRBV4-3 and TRBJ1-5; D gene unclear. CDR1 and CDR2 (germline): LGHNA, YSLEER. CDR3 length: 14 amino acids. V was clipped by 3 bases and J by 6 bases, with 12 bases between them. This CDR3 reads CASSHSLRLQPQHF. CDR3 coding DNA: TGCGCCAGCAGCCATTCGCTCAGGCTTCAGCCCCAGCATTTT.

This chain connects TRBV25-1 to TRBJ2-7; 9 bases line up with TRBD2. The J segment lost 6 bases and the V segment lost 4 bases, leaving 4 bases of the junction unmatched. CDR1 MGHDK and CDR2 SYGVNS come from the germline V gene. The CDR3 runs to 13 residues. In DNA form, the CDR3 reads TGTGCCAGCAGTGTAGCGGGAGCGGTCGAGCAGTACTTC. This sequence encodes CASSVAGAVEQYF.

This clonotype was observed a few times. The rearrangement joins TRBV20-1 to TRBJ1-2; tentatively, D is TRBD1 (6 bases). This CDR3 is built from 13 residues. CDR1 is DFQATT, CDR2 SNEGSKA, per germline (reference sequence). Trimming took 3 bases from V and 8 from J, leaving 16 bases between them. CDR3 sequence (DNA): TGCAGTGCTAGTTACTTGTCAGGGGAGGGCTACACCTTC. Its protein is CSASYLSGEGYTF.

This rearrangement joins TRBV7-9 to TRBJ2-3; D is uncertain. Trimming took off 2 bases at V and 5 bases at J, with 14 bases between the two ends. Germline assignment: CDR1 SEHNR and CDR2 FQNEAQ (reference sequence). The CDR3 has 15 residues. CDR3 loop: CASSLPSALQDTQYF. As DNA, the CDR3 is TGTGCCAGCAGCTTACCCTCTGCGCTCCAAGATACGCAGTATTTT.

This clonotype has a handful of counts. The CDR3 DNA reads as TGCAGTGCTAGGCCCGGACAGGCCAACACTGAAGCTTTCTTT. As protein: CSARPGQANTEAFF. V is TRBV20-1 and J is TRBJ1-1, with 7 bases matching TRBD1. The CDR3 has 14 residues. J gave up 2 bases and V 3 bases, and 6 bases lay outside the gene matches. Germline loops: CDR1 DFQATT, CDR2 SNEGSKA (reference sequence).

This chain links TRBV15 with TRBJ1-6; D unclear. This CDR3 contains 13 residues. The ends were cut back, 4 bases at V and 16 bases at J, with 17 bases in the middle. Per the germline V gene, CDR1 is LNHNV and CDR2 is YYDKDF (reference sequence). The CDR3 bases are TGTGCCACCAGCATTCAGCGCCAACAGAGACTCCACTTT. Its protein is CATSIQRQQRLHF.

The rearrangement links TRBV28 to TRBJ2-7; no firm D call. V lost 7 bases and J lost 2, with 15 bases in between. Germline assignment: CDR1 MDHEN and CDR2 SYDVKM. The CDR3 consists of 14 residues. Here the CDR3 reads CASKGVAPPYEQYF. DNA for the CDR3: TGTGCCAGCAAGGGTGTGGCACCACCCTACGAGCAGTACTTC.